Each of the 28 T cell receptor beta chains below was sequenced from the same sample in a study of blood T cell repertoires in COVID-19. Some clones are missing from TCRdb's copy, which holds only in-frame ones; the method was immunoSEQ multiplex PCR. The sample holds about 170,000 clones; about 88% are singletons and the top ten take over 2%. The specimen sequenced was peripheral blood. These TCRs come from a middle-aged man who had recovered from COVID-19.

The CDR3 sequence is CASTKKGGGTYNEQFF. The CDR3, as DNA: TGTGCCAGCACTAAAAAAGGAGGCGGGACCTACAATGAGCAGTTCTTC. The gene calls are TRBV2 and TRBJ2-1; maybe TRBD2 (6 bases). Trimming removed 7 bases from V and 2 bases from J, with 18 bases in between. CDR1 and CDR2 from the germline V gene are SNHLY and FYNNEI. The CDR3 runs to 16 residues.

The genes are TRBV11-2 and TRBJ2-1; D unclear. CDR3 length: 15 residues. Germline CDR1 is SGHAT and CDR2 is FQNNGV. Trimming shortened V by 0 bases and J by 2 bases, and 8 bases separated the two germline ends. Here the CDR3 DNA reads TGTGCCAGCAGCTTAGATTTTAGCCCCTACAATGAGCAGTTCTTC. It encodes CASSLDFSPYNEQFF.

The J gene is TRBJ2-3, the V gene TRBV7-2; D possibly corresponds to TRBD1 (6 bases). Per germline, CDR1 SGHTA and CDR2 FQGNSA. Between the trimmed V and J ends, which lost 1 base and 7 bases, there was a span of 9 bases. The CDR3 length is 13 residues. CDR3 loop: CASSLGGHYTQYF. CDR3 nucleotides: TGTGCCAGCAGCTTAGGGGGGCATTATACGCAGTATTTT.

The CDR3 coding sequence is TGTGCCAGCAGCTTGGCAGGGGTAGGGGCAGAGACCCAGTACTTC. Amino acid sequence: CASSLAGVGAETQYF. The V gene is TRBV5-4, the J gene TRBJ2-5, with D perhaps matching TRBD1 (6 bases). CDR1 and CDR2 from the germline V gene are SGHNT and YYREEE (reference sequence). Trimming shortened V by 0 bases and J by 4 bases, and 13 bases separated the two germline ends. This CDR3 contains 15 residues.

The chain is built from TRBV11-2 and TRBJ1-1, with D possibly matching TRBD1 (5 bases). Germline assignment: CDR1 SGHAT and CDR2 FQNNGV. With 1 base removed from V and 4 bases from J, the gap between germline ends came to 22 bases. This CDR3 comprises 18 residues. CDR3 loop: CASSLVGFKDTSSTEAFF. The CDR3 DNA reads as TGTGCCAGCAGCTTAGTGGGTTTCAAGGACACGAGTAGCACTGAAGCTTTCTTT. Full variable domain (rest looked up from reference TRBV11-2 and TRBJ1-1): EAGVAQSPRYKIIEKRQSVAFWCNPISGHATLYWYQQILGQGPKLLIQFQNNGVVDDSQLPKDRFSAERLKGVDSTLKIQPAKLEDSAVYLCASSLVGFKDTSSTEAFFGQGTRLTVV.

Here the CDR3 reads CASSIATGPLGTDTQYF. CDR3 in DNA: TGTGCCAGTAGTATAGCAACAGGTCCCCTAGGCACAGATACGCAGTATTTT. The chain has TRBV19 and TRBJ2-3; D may be TRBD1 (5 bases). V shed 1 base and J shed 1 base, with 15 bases lying between them. This CDR3 comprises 17 residues. Germline CDR1 is LNHDA and CDR2 is SQIVND (reference sequence).

The chain is built from TRBV4-1 and TRBJ1-6; possible D gene TRBD1, 6 bases. Germline V lookup: CDR1 MGHRA, CDR2 YSYEKL. The CDR3 is made up of 15 amino acids. The germline V and J ends were trimmed by 1 base and 4 bases, with 8 bases remaining between them. This CDR3 reads CASSQGGLYNSPLHF. CDR3 bases: TGCGCCAGCAGCCAAGGGGGGCTGTATAATTCACCCCTCCACTTT.

The CDR3 DNA reads TGTGCCAGCAGTACCAACAGGAACACTGAAGCTTTCTTT. It is translated as CASSTNRNTEAFF. The chain couples TRBV6-5 to TRBJ1-1, with D hard to call. CDR1 is MNHEY and CDR2 is SVGAGI in the germline V gene. The CDR3 contains 13 residues. V gave up 5 bases and J gave up 1 base, with 8 bases separating them.

The chain carries TRBV7-9 and TRBJ2-7; TRBD1 aligns across 8 bases. The CDR3 totals 16 residues. The germline V gene encodes CDR1 SEHNR and CDR2 FQNEAQ (reference sequence). With 4 bases clipped from V and 0 bases from J, the junction kept 8 bases outside the gene matches. The CDR3 here is CASSSTGQGFSYEQYF. The CDR3 region has the DNA TGTGCCAGCAGCTCGACCGGACAGGGCTTCTCCTACGAGCAGTACTTC.

The chain has TRBV5-5 and TRBJ1-5, with TRBD1 matching over 9 bases. The junction had 4 bases not matched to a gene; V was cut back by 4 bases and J by 2 bases. Per the germline V gene, CDR1 is SGHKS and CDR2 is YYEKEE (reference sequence). This CDR3 is 15 amino acids long. The DNA of the CDR3 is TGTGCCAGCAGCACACAGGGGGCGCGCAATCAGCCCCAGCATTTT. It specifies CASSTQGARNQPQHF.

This clone was counted only a few times. V and J are TRBV7-3 and TRBJ1-1; D perhaps matches TRBD1 (6 bases). Germline CDR1 is SGHTA and CDR2 is FQGTGA. CDR3 length equals 13 residues. V lost 5 bases and J lost 3, with 10 bases in between. The CDR3 spells CASSGTGYTEAFF. The CDR3 DNA is TGTGCCAGCAGCGGAACAGGGTACACTGAAGCTTTCTTT.

The CDR3 reads CASSLRGSQPQHF. CDR3 sequence (DNA): TGTGCCAGCAGCCTGCGGGGGTCTCAGCCCCAGCATTTT. This chain uses TRBV14 with TRBJ1-5, with a tentative D call TRBD1 (5 bases). The germline CDR1 and CDR2 sequences are SGHDN and FVKESK. The CDR3 loop spans 13 amino acids. The ends were cut back, 4 bases at V and 6 bases at J, with 10 bases in the middle.

The chain recombines TRBV19 with TRBJ2-1, with 10 bases that match TRBD1. Germline V gives CDR1 LNHDA, CDR2 SQIVND (reference sequence). The trim removed 8 bases at V and 5 bases at J, leaving 12 bases unmatched. The length of the CDR3 is 16 residues. CDR3 protein: CASGGIPGTGDNEQFF. CDR3 bases: TGTGCCAGTGGTGGCATTCCCGGGACAGGGGACAATGAGCAGTTCTTC.

This rearrangement joins TRBV7-2 to TRBJ2-3, with TRBD2 matching 10 bases. From germline, CDR1 is SGHTA and CDR2 FQGNSA. V dropped 6 bases and J dropped 3; count of bases not matched to a gene: 3. This CDR3 has 14 residues. The CDR3 nucleotides are TGTGCCAGCAGAGAGCGGGGGGGAACAGATACGCAGTATTTT. Amino acid sequence: CASRERGGTDTQYF.

The rearrangement uses TRBV27 and TRBJ2-7; TRBD2 might be the D (6 bases). V gave up 5 bases and J gave up 6 bases, with 11 bases separating them. The CDR3 sequence is 12 residues long. CDR1 MNHEY and CDR2 SMNVEV come from the germline V gene (reference sequence). CDR3 bases: TGTGCCAGCAGTGGGCCGCGGGGCGAGCAGTACTTC. This codes for CASSGPRGEQYF.

The V and J genes are TRBV2 and TRBJ2-7; no clear D gene. The CDR3 contains 12 residues. Germline V lookup: CDR1 SNHLY, CDR2 FYNNEI. V gave up 5 bases and J gave up 2 bases, with 7 bases separating them. The CDR3 loop reads CASSSGPYEQYF. As DNA, the CDR3 is TGTGCCAGCAGTTCTGGGCCCTACGAGCAGTACTTC.

V usage is TRBV19 and J usage is TRBJ2-7; 9 nucleotides agree with TRBD2. V dropped 3 bases and J dropped 1; count of bases not matched to a gene: 7. Germline values: CDR1 LNHDA, CDR2 SQIVND (reference sequence). This CDR3 spans 16 amino acids. CDR3 protein: CASSISLAGPSYEQYF. CDR3 nucleotide sequence: TGTGCCAGTAGTATCTCGCTAGCGGGACCTTCCTACGAGCAGTACTTC.

This clone is a singleton in its sample. The chain recombines TRBV18 with TRBJ2-3, with 9 bases fitting TRBD1. Trimming at V came to 2 bases and at J to 2 bases, leaving 5 bases not matched to a gene. CDR1 is KGHSH and CDR2 is LQKENI in the germline V gene. This CDR3 has 16 amino acids. The CDR3 DNA follows: TGTGCCAGCTCACCATTTGGACAGGGGTCCACAGATACGCAGTATTTT. It is translated as CASSPFGQGSTDTQYF.

The rearrangement uses TRBV19 and TRBJ1-4; 8 nucleotides agree with TRBD1. Per the germline V gene, CDR1 is LNHDA and CDR2 is SQIVND (reference sequence). This CDR3 has 15 amino acids. V was pared by 4 bases and J by 8 bases, with 9 bases of the junction left unmatched. The CDR3 DNA is TGTGCCAGTAGTAAACCCTTGACAGGGGAAGAAAAACTGTTTTTT. Residues: CASSKPLTGEEKLFF.

This chain uses TRBV28 with TRBJ2-3; 10 nucleotides agree with TRBD1. The CDR3 is 15 residues long. From germline, CDR1 is MDHEN and CDR2 SYDVKM. Trimming removed 5 bases from V and 6 bases from J; junction bases left unmatched: 8. The chain's CDR3 is CASSGWDRGPDTQYF. Written as DNA, the CDR3 is TGTGCCAGCAGTGGATGGGACAGGGGCCCGGATACGCAGTATTTT.

Here the CDR3 reads CASSFERGGSTDTQYF. For the CDR3, the DNA is TGTGCCAGTAGTTTCGAGCGGGGGGGCAGCACAGATACGCAGTATTTT. The genes are TRBV19 and TRBJ2-3, with TRBD2 matching 10 bases. Unmatched junction bases numbered 5, after V lost 5 bases and J lost 0 bases. The germline CDR1 and CDR2 sequences are LNHDA and SQIVND (reference sequence). This CDR3 region has 16 residues. The complete variable domain, with remaining parts taken from reference TRBV19 and TRBJ2-3, reads DGGITQSPKYLFRKEGQNVTLSCEQNLNHDAMYWYRQDPGQGLRLIYYSQIVNDFQKGDIAEGYSVSREKKESFPLTVTSAQKNPTAFYLCASSFERGGSTDTQYFGPGTRLTVL.

The count of this clone is one. V gene TRBV25-1 combines with J gene TRBJ1-2; 11 bases are shared with TRBD1. The germline CDR1 and CDR2 sequences are MGHDK and SYGVNS. The trim removed 8 bases at V and 10 bases at J, leaving 9 bases unmatched. This CDR3 region has 13 residues. CDR3 sequence reads: CASWKGQGGDYTF. CDR3 coding DNA: TGTGCCAGCTGGAAGGGACAGGGGGGCGACTACACCTTC.

The rearrangement links TRBV9 to TRBJ1-3; 9 bases line up with TRBD1. The V gene end was trimmed by 2 bases and the J gene end by 2 bases; junction bases not matched to a gene: 11. The CDR3 sequence is 18 residues long. Per the germline V gene, CDR1 is SGDLS and CDR2 is YYNGEE. The CDR3: CASSVSGTGSATGNTIYF. The CDR3 region has the DNA TGTGCCAGCAGCGTCTCCGGGACAGGGTCGGCGACTGGAAACACCATATATTTT.

The chain carries TRBV29-1 and TRBJ2-5; tentative D call: TRBD1 (5 bases). V lost 6 bases and J lost 1, with 12 bases in between. The CDR3 contains 13 residues. Germline V gives CDR1 SQVTM, CDR2 ANQGSEA. This CDR3 is CSVAGKLQETQYF. The CDR3 DNA follows: TGCAGCGTAGCAGGGAAACTCCAAGAGACCCAGTACTTC.

CDR3 residues: CASRDRGTASQPQHF. DNA for the CDR3: TGTGCCAGCAGGGACAGGGGTACAGCGAGCCAGCCCCAGCATTTT. The V and J genes are TRBV6-5 and TRBJ1-5; TRBD1 matches at 9 bases. The CDR3 extends over 15 amino acids. The junction had 10 bases not matched to a gene; V was cut back by 6 bases and J by 7 bases. Germline lookup yields CDR1 MNHEY and CDR2 SVGAGI.

The chain joins TRBV6-5 to TRBJ2-5, with a possible D match to TRBD2 (6 bases). The CDR3 has 12 residues. V dropped 8 bases and J dropped 5 bases, with 12 bases sitting between them. Germline V gene lookup returns CDR1 MNHEY and CDR2 SVGAGI. The DNA of the CDR3 is TGTGCCAGCTTGCGGGATAGGGAGACCCAGTACTTC. Its protein product is CASLRDRETQYF.

The gene calls are TRBV7-6 and TRBJ1-5; D is undetermined. The CDR3 extends over 15 amino acids. Trimming removed 5 bases from V and 7 bases from J, with 18 bases in between. Germline values: CDR1 SGHVS, CDR2 FNYEAQ. In nucleotides, the CDR3 is TGTGCCAGCAGCCCCCTTACGGGTAGGCGCCAGCCCCAGCATTTT. Translating it yields CASSPLTGRRQPQHF.

This rearrangement joins TRBV6-5 to TRBJ1-2; D call uncertain. Germline V gene data show CDR1 as MNHEY and CDR2 as SVGAGI. V gave up 0 bases and J gave up 8 bases, with 10 bases separating them. This CDR3 has 13 amino acids. The CDR3 loop reads CASSYSGVEGYTF. Here the CDR3 DNA reads TGTGCCAGCAGTTACTCCGGGGTAGAGGGCTACACCTTC.